Listed below are T cell receptor beta chains from one sample, sequenced in a study of T cells in Graves' hyperthyroidism and ophthalmopathy. MiXCR, applied by TCRdb to the multiplex PCR reads, yields one record per CDR3 protein. The repertoire includes hundreds of thousands of distinct CDR3 sequences, 38% of them detected once, and 8.9% sits in the top ten. The specimen sequenced was blood. The source is a man younger than 35 with Graves' hyperthyroidism. The CDR3 runs from the conserved cysteine through the conserved F or W. Fields, in order: D gene, J gene, V gene, clone size, CDR3 protein, CDR3 DNA. The D gene is left open where the match is weak. Expanded clones are given a class, and other clones once, few, many or no size at all.

d_call: TRBD2; j_call: TRBJ2-5; v_call: TRBV29-1; clone_size: NA; cdr3_aa: CSVRRGGETQYF; cdr3_nt: TGCAGCGTTCGGCGGGGGGGTGAGACCCAGTACTTC
d_call: TRBD2; j_call: TRBJ2-7; v_call: TRBV29-1; clone_size: NA; cdr3_aa: CSVELAGGLMAYEQYF; cdr3_nt: TGCAGCGTTGAACTAGCGGGGGGTCTTATGGCCTACGAGCAGTACTTC
d_call: NA; j_call: TRBJ1-2; v_call: TRBV12-3/TRBV12-4; clone_size: NA; cdr3_aa: CASSLGGTPLANYGYTF; cdr3_nt: TGTGCCAGCAGCCTAGGCGGGACCCCATTGGCTAACTATGGCTACACCTTC
d_call: NA; j_call: TRBJ1-1; v_call: TRBV12-3/TRBV12-4; clone_size: many; cdr3_aa: CASSFAAMNTEAFF; cdr3_nt: TGTGCCAGCAGTTTTGCGGCCATGAACACTGAAGCTTTCTTT
d_call: NA; j_call: TRBJ1-5; v_call: TRBV10-3; clone_size: NA; cdr3_aa: CASSSIPGLNNQPQHF; cdr3_nt: TGTGCCAGCAGTTCGATACCGGGACTGAACAATCAGCCCCAGCATTTT
d_call: TRBD1; j_call: TRBJ1-5; v_call: TRBV12-3/TRBV12-4; clone_size: NA; cdr3_aa: CASSLVGTGHGHQPQHF; cdr3_nt: TGTGCCAGCAGTTTAGTGGGGACAGGCCATGGTCATCAGCCCCAGCATTTT
d_call: NA; j_call: TRBJ1-1; v_call: TRBV13; clone_size: NA; cdr3_aa: CASKGVFGANTEAFF; cdr3_nt: TGTGCTTCCAAGGGGGTTTTTGGGGCTAACACTGAAGCTTTCTTT
d_call: NA; j_call: TRBJ1-1; v_call: TRBV10-3; clone_size: NA; cdr3_aa: CATSYGGREAFF; cdr3_nt: TGTGCCACCAGTTACGGCGGAAGGGAAGCTTTCTTT
d_call: NA; j_call: TRBJ2-5; v_call: TRBV4-1; clone_size: NA; cdr3_aa: CASSQEYRVVETQYF; cdr3_nt: TGCGCCAGCAGCCAGGAATACAGGGTTGTAGAGACCCAGTACTTC
d_call: TRBD2; j_call: TRBJ2-7; v_call: TRBV7-9; clone_size: NA; cdr3_aa: CASSPRGGSSGRGDEQYF; cdr3_nt: TGTGCCAGCAGCCCCCGTGGGGGCAGCAGCGGGAGAGGCGACGAGCAGTACTTC
d_call: TRBD1; j_call: TRBJ2-7; v_call: TRBV6-5; clone_size: many; cdr3_aa: CASSSTGQGYEQYF; cdr3_nt: TGTGCCAGCAGTTCTACGGGACAGGGCTACGAGCAGTACTTC
d_call: TRBD1; j_call: TRBJ1-6; v_call: TRBV20-1; clone_size: many; cdr3_aa: CSALPGQGNSPLHF; cdr3_nt: TGCAGTGCTCTACCGGGACAGGGCAATTCACCCCTCCACTTT
d_call: NA; j_call: TRBJ1-1; v_call: TRBV10-1; clone_size: many; cdr3_aa: CASSSTKENDRAFF; cdr3_nt: TGCGCCAGCAGTTCTACAAAGGAGAATGACCGAGCTTTCTTT
d_call: TRBD1; j_call: TRBJ1-5; v_call: TRBV19; clone_size: few; cdr3_aa: CASSHTGGASNQPQHF; cdr3_nt: TGTGCCAGCAGTCATACAGGGGGCGCCTCCAATCAGCCCCAGCATTTT
d_call: NA; j_call: TRBJ1-1; v_call: TRBV10-3; clone_size: many; cdr3_aa: CAIRPGGETEAFF; cdr3_nt: TGTGCCATCAGGCCCGGGGGAGAAACTGAAGCTTTCTTT
d_call: NA; j_call: TRBJ1-5; v_call: TRBV25-1; clone_size: many; cdr3_aa: CASSDSGSNQPQHF; cdr3_nt: TGTGCCAGCAGTGACAGTGGGAGCAATCAGCCCCAGCATTTT
d_call: NA; j_call: TRBJ2-7; v_call: TRBV2; clone_size: NA; cdr3_aa: CASSVRPGESYEQYF; cdr3_nt: TGTGCCAGCAGTGTCCGTCCAGGGGAGTCCTACGAGCAGTACTTC
d_call: NA; j_call: TRBJ1-1; v_call: TRBV7-9; clone_size: many; cdr3_aa: CASSPRVLMNTEAFF; cdr3_nt: TGTGCCAGCAGCCCCAGGGTACTAATGAACACTGAAGCTTTCTTT
d_call: TRBD1; j_call: TRBJ2-7; v_call: TRBV2; clone_size: NA; cdr3_aa: CASSTDRVSHEQYF; cdr3_nt: TGTGCCAGCAGTACCGACAGGGTCTCCCACGAGCAGTACTTC
d_call: NA; j_call: TRBJ2-5; v_call: TRBV10-3; clone_size: many; cdr3_aa: CAISESERETQYF; cdr3_nt: TGTGCCATCAGTGAGTCGGAGCGAGAGACCCAGTACTTC
d_call: NA; j_call: TRBJ1-5; v_call: TRBV19; clone_size: many; cdr3_aa: CASNTPLGALSNQPQHF; cdr3_nt: TGTGCCAGTAACACCCCTTTGGGGGCATTGAGCAATCAGCCCCAGCATTTT
d_call: NA; j_call: TRBJ2-7; v_call: TRBV2; clone_size: many; cdr3_aa: CASRPLDSYEQYF; cdr3_nt: TGTGCCAGCAGACCCTTGGACTCCTACGAGCAGTACTTC
d_call: NA; j_call: TRBJ1-1; v_call: TRBV5-1; clone_size: few; cdr3_aa: CASSVSPGSTEAFF; cdr3_nt: TGCGCCAGCAGCGTCTCTCCGGGGAGCACTGAAGCTTTCTTT
d_call: TRBD1; j_call: TRBJ1-2; v_call: TRBV7-9; clone_size: many; cdr3_aa: CASSSRQGVGYTF; cdr3_nt: TGTGCCAGCAGCTCAAGACAGGGAGTAGGCTACACCTTC
d_call: NA; j_call: TRBJ2-3; v_call: TRBV10-3; clone_size: few; cdr3_aa: CAISEVTTDTQYF; cdr3_nt: TGTGCCATCAGTGAAGTCACCACAGATACGCAGTATTTT
d_call: NA; j_call: TRBJ1-6; v_call: TRBV7-2; clone_size: many; cdr3_aa: CASSFGQNSPLHF; cdr3_nt: TGTGCCAGCAGCTTCGGACAGAATTCACCCCTCCACTTT
d_call: NA; j_call: TRBJ1-1; v_call: TRBV4-1; clone_size: few; cdr3_aa: CASSQEVGGTEAFF; cdr3_nt: TGCGCCAGCAGCCAAGAAGTAGGGGGGACTGAAGCTTTCTTT
d_call: TRBD1; j_call: TRBJ1-2; v_call: TRBV10-3; clone_size: NA; cdr3_aa: CAIREDRGDGYTF; cdr3_nt: TGTGCCATCAGGGAGGACAGGGGGGATGGCTACACCTTC
d_call: NA; j_call: TRBJ2-7; v_call: TRBV15; clone_size: many; cdr3_aa: CATSSNSRSYEQYF; cdr3_nt: TGTGCCACCAGCAGCAACAGCCGTTCCTACGAGCAGTACTTC
d_call: NA; j_call: TRBJ2-7; v_call: TRBV10-3; clone_size: NA; cdr3_aa: CASSEGDASYEQYF; cdr3_nt: TGTGCCAGCAGTGAAGGGGATGCCTCCTACGAGCAGTACTTC
d_call: TRBD1; j_call: TRBJ1-4; v_call: TRBV25-1; clone_size: NA; cdr3_aa: CASRPTGAMKKLFF; cdr3_nt: TGTGCCAGCAGACCGACAGGGGCTATGAAAAAACTGTTTTTT
d_call: NA; j_call: TRBJ1-3; v_call: TRBV20-1; clone_size: few; cdr3_aa: CSASSDAGNTIYF; cdr3_nt: TGCAGTGCTAGCTCAGATGCCGGAAACACCATATATTTT
d_call: NA; j_call: TRBJ2-5; v_call: TRBV5-1; clone_size: NA; cdr3_aa: CASSLGLRLGQETQYF; cdr3_nt: TGCGCCAGCAGCTTGGGCTTGCGACTAGGACAAGAGACCCAGTACTTC
d_call: NA; j_call: TRBJ2-7; v_call: TRBV29-1; clone_size: NA; cdr3_aa: CSVWTDYYEQYF; cdr3_nt: TGCAGCGTTTGGACAGACTACTACGAGCAGTACTTC
d_call: TRBD1; j_call: TRBJ2-7; v_call: TRBV12-3/TRBV12-4; clone_size: NA; cdr3_aa: CASSSPGQGFYEQYF; cdr3_nt: TGTGCCAGCTCTAGCCCGGGACAGGGCTTCTACGAGCAGTACTTC
d_call: TRBD1; j_call: TRBJ1-2; v_call: TRBV6-5; clone_size: few; cdr3_aa: CASSYATGDLGYTF; cdr3_nt: TGTGCCAGCAGTTACGCGACAGGGGATCTTGGCTACACCTTC
d_call: NA; j_call: TRBJ1-2; v_call: TRBV2; clone_size: NA; cdr3_aa: CASSASTDYGYTF; cdr3_nt: TGTGCCAGCAGTGCTTCCACAGACTATGGCTACACCTTC